This T cell receptor beta chain was obtained from a study of OX40 agonist ivuxolimab in advanced cancers. Only in-frame clones appear in the TCRdb table, and some are missing; sequencing was by immunoSEQ multiplex PCR. Among about 86,000 clones listed, 80% to 95% were seen once. Trimming at V came to 0 bases and at J to 8 bases, leaving 7 bases not matched to a gene. The CDR3 consists of 16 residues. Germline CDR1 and CDR2: MGHRA and YSYEKL. The chain couples TRBV4-1 to TRBJ2-1; 10 bases are a match to TRBD2. The sample consisted of CD4+ or CD8+ T cells sorted from blood, taken in a trial of the OX40 agonist ivuxolimab. This TCR derives from an adult with an advanced solid tumor such as melanoma, head and neck, liver or kidney cancer. The CDR3 loop is CASSQDSTSGFYEQFF. Here the CDR3 DNA reads TGCGCCAGCAGCCAAGATTCGACTAGCGGGTTCTATGAGCAGTTCTTC.